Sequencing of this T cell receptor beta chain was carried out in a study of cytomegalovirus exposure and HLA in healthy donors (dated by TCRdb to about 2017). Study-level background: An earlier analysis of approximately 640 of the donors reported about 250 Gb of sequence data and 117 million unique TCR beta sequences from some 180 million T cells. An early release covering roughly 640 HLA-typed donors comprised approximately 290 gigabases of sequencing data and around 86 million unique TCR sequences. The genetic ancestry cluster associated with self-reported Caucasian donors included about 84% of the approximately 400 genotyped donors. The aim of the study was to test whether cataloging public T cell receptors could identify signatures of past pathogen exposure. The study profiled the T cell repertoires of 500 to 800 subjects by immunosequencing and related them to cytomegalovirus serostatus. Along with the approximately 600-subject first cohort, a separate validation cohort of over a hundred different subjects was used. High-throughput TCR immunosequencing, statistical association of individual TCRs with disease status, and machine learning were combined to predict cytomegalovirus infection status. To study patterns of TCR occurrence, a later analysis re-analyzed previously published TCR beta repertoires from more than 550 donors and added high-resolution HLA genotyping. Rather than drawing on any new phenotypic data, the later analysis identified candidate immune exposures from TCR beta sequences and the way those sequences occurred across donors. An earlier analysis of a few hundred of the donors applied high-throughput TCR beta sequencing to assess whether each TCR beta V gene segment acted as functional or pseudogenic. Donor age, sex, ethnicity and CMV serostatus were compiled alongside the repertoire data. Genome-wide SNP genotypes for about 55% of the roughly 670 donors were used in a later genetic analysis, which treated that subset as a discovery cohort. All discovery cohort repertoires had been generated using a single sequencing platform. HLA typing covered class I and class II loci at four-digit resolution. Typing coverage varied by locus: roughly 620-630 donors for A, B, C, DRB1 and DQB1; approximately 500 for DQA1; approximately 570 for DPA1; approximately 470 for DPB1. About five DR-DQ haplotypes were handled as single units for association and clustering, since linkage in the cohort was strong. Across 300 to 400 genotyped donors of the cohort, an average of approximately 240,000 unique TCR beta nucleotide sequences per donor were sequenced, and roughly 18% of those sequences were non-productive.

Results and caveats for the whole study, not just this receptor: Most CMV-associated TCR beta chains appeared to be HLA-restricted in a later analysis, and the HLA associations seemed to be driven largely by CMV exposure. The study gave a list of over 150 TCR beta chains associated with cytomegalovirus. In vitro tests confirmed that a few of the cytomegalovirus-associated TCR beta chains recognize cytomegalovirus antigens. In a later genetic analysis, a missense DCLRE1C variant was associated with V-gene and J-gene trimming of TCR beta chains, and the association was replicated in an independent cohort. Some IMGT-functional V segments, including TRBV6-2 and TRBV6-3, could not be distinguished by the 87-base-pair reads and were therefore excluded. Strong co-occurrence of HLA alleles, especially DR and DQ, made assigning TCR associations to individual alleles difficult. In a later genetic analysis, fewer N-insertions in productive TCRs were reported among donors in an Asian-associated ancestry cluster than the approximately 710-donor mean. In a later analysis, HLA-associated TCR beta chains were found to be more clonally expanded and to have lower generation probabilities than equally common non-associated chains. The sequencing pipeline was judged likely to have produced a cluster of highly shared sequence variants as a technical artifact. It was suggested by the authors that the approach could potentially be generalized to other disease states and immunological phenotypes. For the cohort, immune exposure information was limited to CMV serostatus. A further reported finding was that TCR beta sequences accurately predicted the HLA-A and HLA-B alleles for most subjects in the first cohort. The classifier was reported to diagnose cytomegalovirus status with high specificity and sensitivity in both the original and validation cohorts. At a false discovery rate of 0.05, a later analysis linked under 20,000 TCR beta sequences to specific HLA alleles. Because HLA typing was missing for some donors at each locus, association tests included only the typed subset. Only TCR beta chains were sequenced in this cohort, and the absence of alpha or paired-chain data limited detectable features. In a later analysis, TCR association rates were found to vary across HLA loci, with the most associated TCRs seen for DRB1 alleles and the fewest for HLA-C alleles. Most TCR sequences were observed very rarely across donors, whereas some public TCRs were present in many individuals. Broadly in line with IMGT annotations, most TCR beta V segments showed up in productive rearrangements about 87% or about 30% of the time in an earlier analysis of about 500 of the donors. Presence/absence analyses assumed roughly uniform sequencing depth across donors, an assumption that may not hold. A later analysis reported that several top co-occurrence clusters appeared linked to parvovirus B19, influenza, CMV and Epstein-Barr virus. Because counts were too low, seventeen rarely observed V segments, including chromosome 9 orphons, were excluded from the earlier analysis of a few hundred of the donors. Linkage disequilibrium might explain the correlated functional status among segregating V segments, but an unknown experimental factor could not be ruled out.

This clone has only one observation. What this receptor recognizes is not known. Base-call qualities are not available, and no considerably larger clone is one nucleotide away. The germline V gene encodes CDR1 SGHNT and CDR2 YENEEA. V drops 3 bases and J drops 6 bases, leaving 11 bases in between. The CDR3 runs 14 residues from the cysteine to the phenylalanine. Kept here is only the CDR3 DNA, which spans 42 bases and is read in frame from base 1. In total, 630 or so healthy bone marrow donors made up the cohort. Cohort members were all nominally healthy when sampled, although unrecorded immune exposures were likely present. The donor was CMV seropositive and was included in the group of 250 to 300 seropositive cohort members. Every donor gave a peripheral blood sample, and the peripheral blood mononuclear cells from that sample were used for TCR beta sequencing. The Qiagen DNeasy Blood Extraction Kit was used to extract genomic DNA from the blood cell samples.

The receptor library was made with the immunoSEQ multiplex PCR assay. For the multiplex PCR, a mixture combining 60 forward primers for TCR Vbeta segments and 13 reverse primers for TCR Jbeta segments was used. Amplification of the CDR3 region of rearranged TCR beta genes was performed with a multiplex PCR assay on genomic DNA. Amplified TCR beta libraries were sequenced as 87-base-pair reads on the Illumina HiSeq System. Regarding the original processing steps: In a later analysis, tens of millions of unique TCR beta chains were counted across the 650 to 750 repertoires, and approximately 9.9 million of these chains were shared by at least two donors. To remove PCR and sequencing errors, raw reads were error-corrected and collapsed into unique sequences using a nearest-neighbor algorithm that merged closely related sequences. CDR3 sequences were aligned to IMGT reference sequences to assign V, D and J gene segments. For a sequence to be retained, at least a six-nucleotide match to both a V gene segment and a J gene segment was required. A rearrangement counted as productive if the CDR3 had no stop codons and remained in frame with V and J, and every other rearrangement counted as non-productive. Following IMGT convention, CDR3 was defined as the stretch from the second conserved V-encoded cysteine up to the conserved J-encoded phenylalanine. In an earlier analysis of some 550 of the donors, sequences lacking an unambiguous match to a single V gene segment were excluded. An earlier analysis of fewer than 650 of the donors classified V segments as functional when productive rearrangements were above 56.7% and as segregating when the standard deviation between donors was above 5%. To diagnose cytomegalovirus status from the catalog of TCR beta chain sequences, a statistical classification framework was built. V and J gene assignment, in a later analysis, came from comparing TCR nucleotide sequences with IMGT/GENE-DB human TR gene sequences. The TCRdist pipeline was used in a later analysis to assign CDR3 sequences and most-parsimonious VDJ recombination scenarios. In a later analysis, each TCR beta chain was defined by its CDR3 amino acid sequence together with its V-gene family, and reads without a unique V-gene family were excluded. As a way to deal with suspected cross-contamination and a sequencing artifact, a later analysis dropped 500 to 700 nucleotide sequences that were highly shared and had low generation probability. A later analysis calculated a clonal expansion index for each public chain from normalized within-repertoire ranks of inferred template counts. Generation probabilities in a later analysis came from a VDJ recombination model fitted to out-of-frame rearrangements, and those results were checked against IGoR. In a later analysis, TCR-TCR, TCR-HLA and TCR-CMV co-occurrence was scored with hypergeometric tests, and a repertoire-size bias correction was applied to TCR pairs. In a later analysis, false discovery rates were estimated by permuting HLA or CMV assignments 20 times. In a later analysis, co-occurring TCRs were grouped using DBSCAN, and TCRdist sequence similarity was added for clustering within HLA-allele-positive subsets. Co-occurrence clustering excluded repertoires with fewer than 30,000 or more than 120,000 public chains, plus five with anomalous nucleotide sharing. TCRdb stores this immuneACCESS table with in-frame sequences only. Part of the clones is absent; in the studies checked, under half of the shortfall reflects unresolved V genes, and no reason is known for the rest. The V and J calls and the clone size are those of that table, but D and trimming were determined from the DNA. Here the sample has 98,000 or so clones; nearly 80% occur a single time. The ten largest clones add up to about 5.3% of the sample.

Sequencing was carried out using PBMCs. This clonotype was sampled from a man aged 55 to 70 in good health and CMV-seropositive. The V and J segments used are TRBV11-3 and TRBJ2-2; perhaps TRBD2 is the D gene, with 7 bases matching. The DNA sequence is TGTGCCAGCAGCTTCGGGGGGCCGCCCGGGGAGCTGTTTTTT. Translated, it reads CASSFGGPPGELFF.